This TCR beta chain was captured by sequencing in a study of control samples from healthy donors and cancer patients. Germline V lookup: CDR1 LGHDT, CDR2 YNNKEL (reference sequence). CDR3 length: 15 amino acids. Losses at the gene ends were 0 bases for V and 6 bases for J; bases not matched to a gene: 5. Here immunoSEQ multiplex PCR was the method, and the copy in TCRdb shows in-frame clones only, minus some. Here the sample table reports about 190,000 clones. Sequencing used blood. This sequence was found in a woman aged 25 to 45 in good health. J is TRBJ2-1 and V is TRBV3-1 (or the pseudogene TRBV3-2), with TRBD2 identical over 7 bases. CDR3 protein: CASSQDGGVGNEQFF. As DNA, the CDR3 is TGTGCCAGCAGCCAAGATGGGGGGGTGGGCAATGAGCAGTTCTTC.